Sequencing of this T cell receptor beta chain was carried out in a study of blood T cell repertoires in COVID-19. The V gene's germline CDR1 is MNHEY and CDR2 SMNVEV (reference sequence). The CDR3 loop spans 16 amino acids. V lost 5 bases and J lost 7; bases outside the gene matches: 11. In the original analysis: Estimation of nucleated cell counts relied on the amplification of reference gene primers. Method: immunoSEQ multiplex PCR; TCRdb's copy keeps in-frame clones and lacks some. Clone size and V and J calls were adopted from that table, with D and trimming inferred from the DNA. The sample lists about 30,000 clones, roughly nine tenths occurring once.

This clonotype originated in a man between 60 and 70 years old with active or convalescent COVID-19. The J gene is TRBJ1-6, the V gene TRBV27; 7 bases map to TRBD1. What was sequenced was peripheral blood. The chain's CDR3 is CASSKPTGVRNSPLHF. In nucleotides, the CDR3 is TGTGCCAGCAGTAAACCCACAGGGGTGAGGAATTCACCCCTCCACTTT.